The source of this TCR beta chain is a study of CD8 T cells in ankylosing spondylitis. General study points: The study identified a TCR beta motif of several highly homologous variants that appeared characteristic of ankylosing spondylitis blood. The clones that were linked to disease were reported to be significantly enriched in matched synovial fluid samples from ankylosing spondylitis patients.

TCRdb ran MiXCR on the 5' RACE reads and lists one entry per CDR3 protein. Among about 250,000 distinct CDR3 sequences listed, roughly a quarter were seen once. The table lists this clonotype with a few counts. What it recognizes is unknown. This CDR3 comprises 13 residues. The origin of this receptor is a male donor with ankylosing spondylitis or in good health (not recorded which). The sequenced sample was blood, either unsorted or a sorted T cell fraction (not recorded which). V and J are TRBV21-1 and TRBJ2-3. TRBV21-1 is flagged as a pseudogene. CDR3 residues: CASSKRGHDTQYF. The CDR3 bases are TGTGCCAGCAGCAAACGGGGTCACGATACGCAGTATTTT.